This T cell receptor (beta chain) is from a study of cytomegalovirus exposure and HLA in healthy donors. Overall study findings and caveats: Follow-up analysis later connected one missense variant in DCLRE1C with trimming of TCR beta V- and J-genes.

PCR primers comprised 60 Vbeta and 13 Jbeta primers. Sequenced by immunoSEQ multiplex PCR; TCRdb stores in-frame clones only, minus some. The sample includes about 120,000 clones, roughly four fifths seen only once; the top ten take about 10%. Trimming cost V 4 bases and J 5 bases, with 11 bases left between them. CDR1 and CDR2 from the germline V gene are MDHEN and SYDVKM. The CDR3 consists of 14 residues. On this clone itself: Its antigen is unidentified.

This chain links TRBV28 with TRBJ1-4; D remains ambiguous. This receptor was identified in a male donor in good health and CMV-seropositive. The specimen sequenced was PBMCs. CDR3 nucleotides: TGTGCCAGCAGTTCCGGAACAGAGAATGAAAAACTGTTTTTT. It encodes CASSSGTENEKLFF.